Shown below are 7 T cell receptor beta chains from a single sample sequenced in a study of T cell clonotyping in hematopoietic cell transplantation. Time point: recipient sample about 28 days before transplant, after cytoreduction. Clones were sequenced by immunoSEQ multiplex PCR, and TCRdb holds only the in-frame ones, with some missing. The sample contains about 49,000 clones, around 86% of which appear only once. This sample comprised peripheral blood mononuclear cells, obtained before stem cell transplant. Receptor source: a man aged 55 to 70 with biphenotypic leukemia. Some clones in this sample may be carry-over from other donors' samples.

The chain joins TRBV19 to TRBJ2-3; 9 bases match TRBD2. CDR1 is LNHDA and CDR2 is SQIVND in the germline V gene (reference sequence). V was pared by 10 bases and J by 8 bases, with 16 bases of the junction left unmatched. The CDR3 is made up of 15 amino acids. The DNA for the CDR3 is TGTGCCACCGAAGATTGGCGGGAGGGTCAGGGTACGCAGTATTTT. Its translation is CATEDWREGQGTQYF. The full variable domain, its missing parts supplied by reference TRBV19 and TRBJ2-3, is DGGITQSPKYLFRKEGQNVTLSCEQNLNHDAMYWYRQDPGQGLRLIYYSQIVNDFQKGDIAEGYSVSREKKESFPLTVTSAQKNPTAFYLCATEDWREGQGTQYFGPGTRLTVL.

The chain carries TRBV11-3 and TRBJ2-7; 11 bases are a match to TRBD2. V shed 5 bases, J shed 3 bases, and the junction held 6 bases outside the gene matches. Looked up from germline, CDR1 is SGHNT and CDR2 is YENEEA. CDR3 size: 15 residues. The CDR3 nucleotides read TGTGCCAGCAGCACCGGGACTAGCGGCTACTACGAGCAGTACTTC. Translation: CASSTGTSGYYEQYF.

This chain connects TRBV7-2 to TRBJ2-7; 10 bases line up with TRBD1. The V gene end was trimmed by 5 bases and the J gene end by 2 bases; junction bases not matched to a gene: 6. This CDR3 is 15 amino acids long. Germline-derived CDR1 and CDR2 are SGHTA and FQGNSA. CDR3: CASSPAGTGAYEQYF. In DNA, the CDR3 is TGTGCCAGCAGCCCGGCCGGGACAGGGGCCTACGAGCAGTACTTC.

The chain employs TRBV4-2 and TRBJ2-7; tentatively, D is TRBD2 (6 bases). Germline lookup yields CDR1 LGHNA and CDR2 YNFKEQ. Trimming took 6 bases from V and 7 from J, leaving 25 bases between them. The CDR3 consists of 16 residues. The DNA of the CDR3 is TGTGCCAGCAGTGTCGATGGACTACCCCTCTCTAGAGAGCAGTACTTC. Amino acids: CASSVDGLPLSREQYF.

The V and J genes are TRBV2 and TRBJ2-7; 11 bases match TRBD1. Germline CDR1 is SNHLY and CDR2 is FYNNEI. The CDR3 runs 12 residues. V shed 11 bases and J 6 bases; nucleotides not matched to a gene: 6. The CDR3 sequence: CAARTGGGEQYF. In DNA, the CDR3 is TGTGCCGCACGGACAGGGGGCGGCGAGCAGTACTTC.

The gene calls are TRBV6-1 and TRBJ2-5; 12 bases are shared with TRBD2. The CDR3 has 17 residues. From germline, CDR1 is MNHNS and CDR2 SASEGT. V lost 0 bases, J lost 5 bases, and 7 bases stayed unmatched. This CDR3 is CASSEAPSGRGLETQYF. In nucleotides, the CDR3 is TGTGCCAGCAGTGAAGCGCCTAGCGGGAGGGGGTTGGAGACCCAGTACTTC.

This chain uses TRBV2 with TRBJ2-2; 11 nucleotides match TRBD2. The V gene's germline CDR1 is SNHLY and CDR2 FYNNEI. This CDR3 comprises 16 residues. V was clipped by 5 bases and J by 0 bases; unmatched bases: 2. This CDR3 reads CASSLAGGSNTGELFF. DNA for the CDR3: TGTGCCAGCAGTCTAGCGGGAGGTTCGAACACCGGGGAGCTGTTTTTT. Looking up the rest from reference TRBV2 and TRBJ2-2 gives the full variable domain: EPEVTQTPSHQVTQMGQEVILRCVPISNHLYFYWYRQILGQKVEFLVSFYNNEISEKSEIFDDQFSVERPDGSNFTLKIRSTKLEDSAMYFCASSLAGGSNTGELFFGEGSRLTVL.